This T cell receptor (beta chain) was captured in a study of blood T cell repertoires in COVID-19. Study-level information: Researchers got acute and convalescent COVID-19 samples from the United States, Italy and Spain. In each case, the material was cDNA or gDNA derived from T cells, B-cell-depleted T cells, or PBMCs.

In the authors' workflow: Reference gene primer amplification yielded estimated nucleated cell counts. Clones were read by immunoSEQ multiplex PCR, and TCRdb kept only the in-frame ones, dropping some. V and J calls plus clone size are reproduced from that table; the DNA served to infer D and trimming. In the table there are some 180,000 clones, 80% to 85% of which are singletons. Germline CDR1 is LNHDA and CDR2 is SQIVND (reference sequence). The CDR3 is made up of 12 amino acids. The junction had 2 bases not matched to a gene; V was cut back by 8 bases and J by 5 bases. The TCR comes from a woman aged 40 to 50 with COVID-19, enrolled during active disease. The chain joins TRBV19 to TRBJ1-4; TRBD1 matches 7 bases. Sequenced input: peripheral blood. The CDR3 is CASRQGNEKLFF. The CDR3 DNA sequence: TGTGCCAGTCGACAGGGAAATGAAAAACTGTTTTTT.